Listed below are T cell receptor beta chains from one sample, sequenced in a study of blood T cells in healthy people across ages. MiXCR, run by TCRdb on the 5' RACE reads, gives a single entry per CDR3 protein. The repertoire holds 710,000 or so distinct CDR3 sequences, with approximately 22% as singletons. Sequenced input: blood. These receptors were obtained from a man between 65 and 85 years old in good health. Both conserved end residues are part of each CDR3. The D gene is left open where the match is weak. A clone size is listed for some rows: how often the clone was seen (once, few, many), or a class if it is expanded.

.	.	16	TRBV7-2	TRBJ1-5	TGCGCCAGCAGCCCTCAAGGCAGGGTCCTCAATCAGCCCCAGCATTTT	CASSPQGRVLNQPQHF
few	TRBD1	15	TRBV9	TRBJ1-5	TGTGCCAGCAGCGAGACAGGGGTTGACAATCAGCCCCAGCATTTT	CASSETGVDNQPQHF
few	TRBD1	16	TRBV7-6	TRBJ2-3	TGTGCCAGCAGCTTATCCGGGACAGGGGGTGCAGATACGCAGTATTTT	CASSLSGTGGADTQYF
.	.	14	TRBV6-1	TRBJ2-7	TGTGCCAGCAGTGCCGGGGGACTTATATACGAGCAGTACTTC	CASSAGGLIYEQYF
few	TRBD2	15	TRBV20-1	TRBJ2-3	TGCAGTGCTAGAGAAAGCGGGGGGTCCCCAGATACGCAGTATTTT	CSARESGGSPDTQYF
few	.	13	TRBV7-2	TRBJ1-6	TGTGCCAGCAGCTTACAGGGAGGGGAGGCCCTCCACTTT	CASSLQGGEALHF
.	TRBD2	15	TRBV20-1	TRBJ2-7	TGCAGTGCCGAACAGCCTAGCGGGGGGGACTACGAGCAGTACTTC	CSAEQPSGGDYEQYF
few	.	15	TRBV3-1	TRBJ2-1	TGTGCCAGCAGCCCTCAAGGGCTCTCGTCCAATGAGCAGTTCTTC	CASSPQGLSSNEQFF
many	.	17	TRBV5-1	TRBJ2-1	TGCGCCAGCAGCTTCGTCACTAGTTTTTCCCCATACAATGAGCAGTTCTTC	CASSFVTSFSPYNEQFF
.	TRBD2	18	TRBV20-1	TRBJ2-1	TGCAGTGCTAGAGATTTAGGACTAGCGGGGAGCTCCTACAATGAGCAGTTCTTC	CSARDLGLAGSSYNEQFF
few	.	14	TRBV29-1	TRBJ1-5	TGCAGCGTTGGAGAACAGGCTAGCAATCAGCCCCAGCATTTT	CSVGEQASNQPQHF
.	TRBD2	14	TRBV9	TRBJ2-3	TGTGCCAGCAGCGAGGCGGGAGAAGCAGATACGCAGTATTTT	CASSEAGEADTQYF
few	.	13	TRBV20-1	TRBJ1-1	TGCAGTGTCCCCGAGAAGGGGGACACTGAAGCTTTCTTT	CSVPEKGDTEAFF
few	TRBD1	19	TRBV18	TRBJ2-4	TGTGCCAGCTCACATCCGGGACAGGGTAAACTAGCGGCCAAAAACATTCAGTACTTC	CASSHPGQGKLAAKNIQYF
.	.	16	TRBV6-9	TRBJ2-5	TGTGCCAGCAGTTATGTGTTTGGGCACAACCAAGAGACCCAGTACTTC	CASSYVFGHNQETQYF
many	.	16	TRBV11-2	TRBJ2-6	TGTGCCAGCAGCTCCTCCGGCAGGGCTGGGGCCAACGTCCTGACTTTC	CASSSSGRAGANVLTF
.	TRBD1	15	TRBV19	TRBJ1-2	TGTGCCAGTAGTGTACAGGGGAAAACAGCCTATGGCTACACCTTC	CASSVQGKTAYGYTF
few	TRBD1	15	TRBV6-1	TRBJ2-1	TGTGCCAGCAGTCCGGGGACAGGGAGGATGCATGAGCAGTTCTTC	CASSPGTGRMHEQFF
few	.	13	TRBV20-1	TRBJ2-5	TGCAGTGCTTTTTATAGGCCCGCTCGGACCCAGTACTTC	CSAFYRPARTQYF
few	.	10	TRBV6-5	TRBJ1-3	TGTGCCACCGCTGGAAACACCATATATTTT	CATAGNTIYF
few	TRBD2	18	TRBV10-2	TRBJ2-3	TGCGCCAGCAGTGACCCTACGGGGACTAGCGGCCCGCGTGATACGCAGTATTTT	CASSDPTGTSGPRDTQYF
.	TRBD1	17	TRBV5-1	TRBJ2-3	TGCGCCAGCAGCCCCGGGGACAGGGGGTTAAACACAGATACGCAGTATTTT	CASSPGDRGLNTDTQYF
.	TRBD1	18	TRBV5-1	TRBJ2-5	TGCGCCAGCAGCTTTATCCCGGGACAGGGGACTTCGGGGGAGACCCAGTACTTC	CASSFIPGQGTSGETQYF
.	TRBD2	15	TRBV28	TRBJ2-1	TGTGCCAGCAGTAGTCCGGGACTAGACGGATATGAGCAGTTCTTC	CASSSPGLDGYEQFF
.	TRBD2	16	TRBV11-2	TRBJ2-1	TGTGCCAGCAGCTTAGGATGGGCGGGGGGGGACAATGAGCAGTTCTTC	CASSLGWAGGDNEQFF
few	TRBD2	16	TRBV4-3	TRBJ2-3	TGCGCCAGCAGCCAAGATGAGCGGGGCGGCACAGATACGCAGTATTTT	CASSQDERGGTDTQYF